Here is one TCR beta chain with its context. This record comes from a study of cytomegalovirus exposure and HLA in healthy donors. Vbeta (60) and Jbeta (13) primers were used in the PCR. The data were produced by immunoSEQ multiplex PCR, yet TCRdb's version contains in-frame clones alone and is incomplete. This table holds under 200,000 clones, about four fifths found once. CDR3 length: 14 amino acids. V lost 7 bases, J lost 4 bases, and 13 bases stayed unmatched. Germline-derived CDR1 and CDR2 are SQVTM and ANQGSEA. The receptor was derived from a woman aged 45-65 years in good health and CMV-seronegative. The chain carries TRBV29-1 and TRBJ2-7, with 7 bases lining up with TRBD1. Source material: PBMCs. DNA for the CDR3: TGCAGCGCCCAGGACAGGCGAGGTCTTTACGAGCAGTACTTC. This gives the protein CSAQDRRGLYEQYF.